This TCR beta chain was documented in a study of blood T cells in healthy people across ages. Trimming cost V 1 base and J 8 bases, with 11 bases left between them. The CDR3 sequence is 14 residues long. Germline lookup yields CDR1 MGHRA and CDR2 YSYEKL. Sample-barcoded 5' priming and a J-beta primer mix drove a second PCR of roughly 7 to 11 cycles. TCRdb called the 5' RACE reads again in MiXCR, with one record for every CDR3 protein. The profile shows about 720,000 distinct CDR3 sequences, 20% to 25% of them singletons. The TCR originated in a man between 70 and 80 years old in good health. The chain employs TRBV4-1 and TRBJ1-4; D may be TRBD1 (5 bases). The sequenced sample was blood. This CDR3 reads CASSQGGENEKLFF. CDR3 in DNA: TGCGCCAGCAGCCAAGGAGGGGAAAACGAAAAACTGTTTTTT.